This TCR beta chain is from a study of shared clonotypes between healthy human individuals. Researchers partitioned CD4+ cells into CD45RA+ naive and CD45RA-negative memory subsets. The CDR3 extends over 9 amino acids. The germline V gene has CDR1 MNHNY and CDR2 SVGAGI (reference sequence). TCRdb's copy holds only in-frame clones and misses some; the assay was immunoSEQ multiplex PCR. The sample lists 950,000 to 1,300,000 clones, around 74% occurring once. For this clone: One end of the junction does not line up with germline, which may come from a read error.

This clonotype was obtained from a man aged 18 to 29 in good health. The V call is TRBV6-6, the J call TRBJ1-5; D is uncertain. The material sequenced was memory CD4+ T cells sorted from blood. The subset here: CD45RA-negative fraction. The DNA of the CDR3 is TGTGCCAGCAGTCAGCCCCAGCATTTT. This encodes CASSQPQHF.